A single count supports the clone carrying this T cell receptor beta chain. This same CDR3 is encoded by further DNA sequences in the sample. CDR3 size: 15 residues. Germline assignment: CDR1 MRHNA and CDR2 SNTAGT. Trimming at V came to 2 bases and at J to 6 bases, leaving 5 bases not matched to a gene. The data were taken from a study of blood T cell repertoires in COVID-19. Study details: The United States, Italy and Spain provided the acute and convalescent COVID-19 samples.

The assay was immunoSEQ multiplex PCR, and TCRdb's table has in-frame clones only and misses some. The sample records approximately 300,000 clones, roughly 90% being singletons. This sequence originates from a man younger than 35 with active or convalescent COVID-19. V and J are TRBV6-4 and TRBJ2-3, with 10 bases matching TRBD2. Sequencing was performed on peripheral blood. CDR3 sequence reads: CASSDGSGGADTQYF. The CDR3 bases are TGTGCCAGCAGTGACGGGAGCGGGGGGGCCGATACGCAGTATTTT.